The 27 T cell receptor beta chains below were found in one sample sequenced in a study of control samples from healthy donors and cancer patients. Sequenced by immunoSEQ multiplex PCR; TCRdb stores in-frame clones only, minus some. The repertoire holds about 140,000 clones, with 80% to 95% as singletons. The sample comprised blood. Receptor source: a young man in good health.

V is TRBV7-3 and J is TRBJ2-5; 8 nucleotides line up with TRBD1. This CDR3 has 13 residues. V gave up 3 bases and J gave up 4 bases; unmatched junction bases: 1. Germline V lookup: CDR1 SGHTA, CDR2 FQGTGA. The DNA for the CDR3 is TGTGCCAGCAGCTTCAGGGGGCGAGAGACCCAGTACTTC. Translating it yields CASSFRGRETQYF.

This chain uses TRBV19 with TRBJ2-1; possible D gene TRBD2, 6 bases. CDR3 length: 16 residues. V was clipped by 3 bases and J by 0 bases, with 12 bases between them. Per germline, CDR1 LNHDA and CDR2 SQIVND (reference sequence). In nucleotides, the CDR3 is TGTGCCAGTAGTATCTTGGGGGGAATCTCCTACAATGAGCAGTTCTTC. It yields the protein CASSILGGISYNEQFF.

The chain combines TRBV19 with TRBJ2-3; 9 bases agree with TRBD2. J lost 7 bases, V lost 8 bases, and 10 bases had no gene match. This CDR3 spans 14 amino acids. Germline-derived CDR1 and CDR2 are LNHDA and SQIVND (reference sequence). The CDR3 DNA sequence: TGTGCCAGTGGGGATAGCGGGAGCGGACATACGCAGTATTTT. Amino acid sequence: CASGDSGSGHTQYF.

The chain joins TRBV7-8 to TRBJ2-7; no clear D. Germline V gene data show CDR1 as SGHVS and CDR2 as FQNEAQ. V shed 4 bases and J shed 2 bases, with 15 bases lying between them. This CDR3 contains 15 residues. The CDR3 bases are TGTGCCAGCAGCTCAATCCGAGATAAGACCTACGAGCAGTACTTC. This encodes CASSSIRDKTYEQYF.

The gene calls are TRBV28 and TRBJ1-2; D is unclear. The ends were cut back, 6 bases at V and 6 bases at J, with 17 bases in the middle. The V gene's germline CDR1 is MDHEN and CDR2 SYDVKM. The length of the CDR3 is 14 residues. The CDR3 region is CASSTPVVGHGYTF. Written as DNA, the CDR3 is TGTGCCAGCAGCACTCCCGTTGTAGGGCATGGCTACACCTTC.

In nucleotides, the CDR3 is TGTGCCTGGAGTGTAGCGGGGTTAAATCAGCCCCAGCATTTT. Translating gives CAWSVAGLNQPQHF. This chain joins TRBV30 and TRBJ1-5; D remains unclear. CDR1 is GTSNPN, CDR2 SVGIG, per germline (reference sequence). CDR3 length: 14 amino acids. V lost 0 bases to trimming and J lost 4 bases, with 10 bases between them.

The chain employs TRBV9 and TRBJ1-3; D call uncertain. Germline loops: CDR1 SGDLS, CDR2 YYNGEE. This CDR3 is built from 15 residues. V was trimmed by 2 bases and J by 4 bases, leaving 13 bases between them. The CDR3 reads CASSVEGREGNTIYF. The CDR3 region has the DNA TGTGCCAGCAGCGTTGAGGGAAGGGAGGGAAACACCATATATTTT.

The chain recombines TRBV19 with TRBJ1-5; 8 nucleotides line up with TRBD1. With V trimmed by 5 bases and J by 0 bases, 12 bases remained unmatched. CDR3 size: 18 residues. CDR1 LNHDA and CDR2 SQIVND come from the germline V gene (reference sequence). CDR3 sequence: CASSRHPGTGFSNQPQHF. In DNA, the CDR3 is TGTGCCAGTAGTCGACACCCGGGGACAGGCTTTAGCAATCAGCCCCAGCATTTT. Full variable domain (rest looked up from reference TRBV19 and TRBJ1-5): DGGITQSPKYLFRKEGQNVTLSCEQNLNHDAMYWYRQDPGQGLRLIYYSQIVNDFQKGDIAEGYSVSREKKESFPLTVTSAQKNPTAFYLCASSRHPGTGFSNQPQHFGDGTRLSIL.

V and J are TRBV3-1 (or the pseudogene TRBV3-2) and TRBJ2-7; the D is unclear. Germline V CDR1 and CDR2: LGHDT, YNNKEL (reference sequence). The CDR3 totals 14 residues. With 3 bases removed from V and 4 bases from J, the gap between germline ends came to 13 bases. The CDR3 sequence: CASSHGKRIYEQYF. The CDR3 bases are TGTGCCAGCAGCCACGGTAAGAGAATATACGAGCAGTACTTC.

This clone was picked up a small number of times. V gene TRBV28 combines with J gene TRBJ2-5, with D unclear. Germline assignment: CDR1 MDHEN and CDR2 SYDVKM. The CDR3 length is 12 residues. With 5 bases removed from V and 10 bases from J, the gap between germline ends came to 14 bases. The CDR3 sequence is CASSGPELDQYF. DNA of the CDR3: TGTGCCAGCAGTGGCCCCGAGCTGGACCAGTACTTC.

The V call is TRBV19, the J call TRBJ2-2, with 7 bases identical to TRBD2. With 5 bases clipped from V and 5 bases from J, the junction kept 2 bases outside the gene matches. This CDR3 comprises 13 residues. Per germline, CDR1 LNHDA and CDR2 SQIVND (reference sequence). The CDR3 region has the DNA TGTGCCAGTAGTCGGGGGGTGACCGGGGAGCTGTTTTTT. This gives the protein CASSRGVTGELFF.

The chain couples TRBV25-1 to TRBJ1-1; no definite D call. V was clipped by 4 bases and J by 5 bases, with 17 bases between them. The length of the CDR3 is 15 residues. The germline V gene encodes CDR1 MGHDK and CDR2 SYGVNS. CDR3 in DNA: TGTGCCAGCAGTGGTCTTGGATCCTTGAGGACTGAAGCTTTCTTT. As protein: CASSGLGSLRTEAFF.

The CDR3 spells CASSVGQRANYGYTF. The CDR3 DNA reads as TGTGCCAGCAGTGTAGGACAGAGAGCTAACTATGGCTACACCTTC. The chain uses TRBV2 and TRBJ1-2, with D possibly being TRBD1 (6 bases). The CDR3 totals 15 residues. Germline lookup yields CDR1 SNHLY and CDR2 FYNNEI. V gave up 4 bases and J gave up 0 bases, with 12 bases separating them.

V gene TRBV27 combines with J gene TRBJ1-4; 7 bases fit TRBD1. The trim removed 4 bases at V and 10 bases at J, leaving 12 bases unmatched. Looked up from germline, CDR1 is MNHEY and CDR2 is SMNVEV (reference sequence). The CDR3 sequence is 15 residues long. The CDR3: CASSSGQTLSAKLFF. In DNA, the CDR3 is TGTGCCAGCAGTTCGGGACAGACCCTTTCTGCAAAACTGTTTTTT.

This clone has only a few counts. The J gene is TRBJ2-7, the V gene TRBV18; TRBD2 is a possible D gene (5 bases). CDR3 size: 14 residues. V shed 6 bases and J shed 1 base, with 13 bases lying between them. The germline V gene encodes CDR1 KGHSH and CDR2 LQKENI. This chain's CDR3 is CASSPGWTSYEQYF. The DNA for the CDR3 is TGTGCCAGCTCCCCAGGATGGACTTCCTACGAGCAGTACTTC.

The CDR3 DNA reads TGTGCCATCAGTGAGGACGGGAGCAACAATGAGCAGTTCTTC. Translating gives CAISEDGSNNEQFF. The chain employs TRBV10-3 and TRBJ2-1; D may be TRBD2 (6 bases). The CDR3 runs to 14 residues. CDR1 ENHRY and CDR2 SYGVKD come from the germline V gene. V was pared by 2 bases and J by 5 bases, with 10 bases between.

The rearrangement joins TRBV6-2 or TRBV6-3 to TRBJ2-3, with TRBD2 matching over 11 bases. J was trimmed by 1 base and V by 5 bases; bases with no gene match: 8. The germline V gene has CDR1 MNHEY and CDR2 SVGEGT. CDR3 size: 17 residues. CDR3 DNA sequence: TGTGCCAGCAGTAGACTACCGGGACTAGCGGGCACAGATACGCAGTATTTT. The encoded protein is CASSRLPGLAGTDTQYF.

The chain has TRBV5-4 and TRBJ2-5, with 7 bases aligning to TRBD2. Germline V gene sequence: CDR1 SGHNT, CDR2 YYREEE (reference sequence). J lost 6 bases, V lost 0 bases, and 8 bases had no gene match. The CDR3 is 15 amino acids. The chain's CDR3 is CASSLESAGEKTQYF. CDR3 bases: TGTGCCAGCAGCTTGGAATCCGCGGGAGAGAAGACCCAGTACTTC. Together with reference TRBV5-4 and TRBJ2-5, the CDR3 gives the full variable domain: ETGVTQSPTHLIKTRGQQVTLRCSSQSGHNTVSWYQQALGQGPQFIFQYYREEENGRGNFPPRFSGLQFPNYSSELNVNALELDDSALYLCASSLESAGEKTQYFGPGTRLLVL.

The chain recombines TRBV3-1 (or the pseudogene TRBV3-2) with TRBJ2-3; perhaps TRBD1 as D (5 bases). The CDR3 runs to 14 residues. Trimming stripped 4 bases from V and 3 bases from J, with 11 bases between. Germline V gene sequence: CDR1 LGHDT, CDR2 YNNKEL (reference sequence). As DNA, the CDR3 is TGTGCCAGCAGCCCAGGGAAGGTGACAGATACGCAGTATTTT. It encodes CASSPGKVTDTQYF.

Remarks on this clone: Its ends do not fully match the called genes, so a read error is possible. The CDR3 loop reads CASSQGGVPGQGSSF. The CDR3 nucleotides are TGTGCCAGCAGCCAAGGAGGGGTTCCGGGACAGGGTAGTTCTTTT. The J gene is TRBJ1-4, the V gene TRBV3-1 (or the pseudogene TRBV3-2); TRBD1 aligns across 9 bases. This CDR3 spans 15 amino acids. Germline CDR1 is LGHDT and CDR2 is YNNKEL (reference sequence).

This clone was picked up one time. V usage is TRBV10-3 and J usage is TRBJ2-6; D gene uncertain. This CDR3 has 15 residues. The germline V and J ends were trimmed by 0 bases and 5 bases, with 8 bases remaining between them. Germline V gene sequence: CDR1 ENHRY, CDR2 SYGVKD. The CDR3 DNA reads TGTGCCATCAGTGAGTCGAACTTTAGGGCCAACGTCCTGACTTTC. Its translation is CAISESNFRANVLTF.

This chain connects TRBV28 to TRBJ2-7; D might be TRBD1 (5 bases). The V gene's germline CDR1 is MDHEN and CDR2 SYDVKM. V lost 4 bases to trimming and J lost 0 bases, with 10 bases between them. The CDR3 sequence is 14 residues long. The CDR3 is CASSSPDTSYEQYF. In DNA, the CDR3 is TGTGCCAGCAGTTCTCCGGACACCTCCTACGAGCAGTACTTC.

The gene calls are TRBV6-4 and TRBJ2-7; D uncertain. The CDR3 runs to 13 residues. Germline loops: CDR1 MRHNA, CDR2 SNTAGT. The V gene lost 3 bases and the J gene lost 8 bases, with 14 bases spanning the gap. The chain's CDR3 is CASSESSRSQQYF. The CDR3 nucleotides are TGTGCCAGCAGTGAAAGTTCCAGGTCACAGCAGTACTTC.

Note on this clone: This sample also contains other DNA sequences that code for the same CDR3. This chain joins TRBV2 and TRBJ1-6; D gene unclear. Trimming stripped 3 bases from V and 0 bases from J, with 12 bases between. In germline, CDR1 is SNHLY, CDR2 FYNNEI. The CDR3 consists of 17 residues. In DNA form, the CDR3 reads TGTGCCAGCAGTGATTGGGTCCTAAGCTCCTATAATTCACCCCTCCACTTT. Translation: CASSDWVLSSYNSPLHF.

This chain links TRBV7-9 with TRBJ1-2; 9 bases match TRBD1. Germline V CDR1 and CDR2: SEHNR, FQNEAQ (reference sequence). This CDR3 is 13 amino acids long. V dropped 5 bases and J dropped 5; count of bases not matched to a gene: 3. CDR3 in DNA: TGTGCCAGCAGCGCTGGACAGGGGTATGGCTACACCTTC. Translation gives CASSAGQGYGYTF.

This chain connects TRBV30 to TRBJ1-2; weak D call: TRBD1 (5 bases). V shed 3 bases and J shed 7 bases, with 9 bases lying between them. Looked up from germline, CDR1 is GTSNPN and CDR2 is SVGIG (reference sequence). The length of the CDR3 is 11 residues. CDR3 bases: TGTGCCTGGAGGGGGCGCGGTGGCTACACCTTC. Translating gives CAWRGRGGYTF.

This clone was recorded once. The rearrangement links TRBV3-1 (or the pseudogene TRBV3-2) to TRBJ2-1; TRBD2 matches at 13 bases. Germline-derived CDR1 and CDR2 are LGHDT and YNNKEL (reference sequence). The CDR3 sequence is 14 residues long. V lost 4 bases and J lost 9; bases outside the gene matches: 3. The CDR3 protein is CASSLGLAGVEQFF. Written as DNA, the CDR3 is TGTGCCAGCAGCCTAGGACTAGCGGGAGTTGAGCAGTTCTTC.